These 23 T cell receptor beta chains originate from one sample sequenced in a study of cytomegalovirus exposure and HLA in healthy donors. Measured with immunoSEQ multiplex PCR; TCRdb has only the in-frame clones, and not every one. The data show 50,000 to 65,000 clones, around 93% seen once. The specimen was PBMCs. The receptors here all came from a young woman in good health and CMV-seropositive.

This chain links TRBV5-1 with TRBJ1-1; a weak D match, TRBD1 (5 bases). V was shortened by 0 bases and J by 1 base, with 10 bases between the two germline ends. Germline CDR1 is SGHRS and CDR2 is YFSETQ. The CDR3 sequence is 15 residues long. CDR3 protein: CASSLEQGKNTEAFF. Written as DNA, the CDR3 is TGCGCCAGCAGCTTGGAGCAGGGAAAGAACACTGAAGCTTTCTTT.

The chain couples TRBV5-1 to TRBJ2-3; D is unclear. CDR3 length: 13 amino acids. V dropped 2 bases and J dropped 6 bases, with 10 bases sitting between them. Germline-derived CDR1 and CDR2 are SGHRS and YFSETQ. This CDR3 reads CASSFQWADTQYF. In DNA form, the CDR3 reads TGCGCCAGCAGCTTTCAGTGGGCCGATACGCAGTATTTT. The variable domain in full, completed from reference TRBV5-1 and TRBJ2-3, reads KAGVTQTPRYLIKTRGQQVTLSCSPISGHRSVSWYQQTPGQGLQFLFEYFSETQRNKGNFPGRFSGRQFSNSRSEMNVSTLELGDSALYLCASSFQWADTQYFGPGTRLTVL.

The CDR3 DNA follows: TGCGCCAGCAGCTCCCAGGGTCCTCTCGTGGAGACCCAGTACTTC. It is translated as CASSSQGPLVETQYF. The chain couples TRBV5-1 to TRBJ2-5; possible D gene TRBD1, 5 bases. V gave up 3 bases and J gave up 5 bases, with 17 bases separating them. CDR1 and CDR2 (germline): SGHRS, YFSETQ. There are 15 residues in the CDR3.

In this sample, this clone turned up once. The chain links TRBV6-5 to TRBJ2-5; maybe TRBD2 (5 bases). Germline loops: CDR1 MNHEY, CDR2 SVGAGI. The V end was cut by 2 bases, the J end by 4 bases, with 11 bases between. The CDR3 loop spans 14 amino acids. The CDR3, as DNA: TGTGCCAGCAGTTACGGGCTAGGGAGAGAGACCCAGTACTTC. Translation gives CASSYGLGRETQYF.

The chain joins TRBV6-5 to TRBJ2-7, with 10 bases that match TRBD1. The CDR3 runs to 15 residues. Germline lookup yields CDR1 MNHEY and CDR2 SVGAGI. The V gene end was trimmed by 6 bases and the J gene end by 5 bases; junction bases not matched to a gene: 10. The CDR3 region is CASSPGTGASNEQYF. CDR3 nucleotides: TGTGCCAGCAGCCCGGGGACAGGGGCTTCCAACGAGCAGTACTTC.

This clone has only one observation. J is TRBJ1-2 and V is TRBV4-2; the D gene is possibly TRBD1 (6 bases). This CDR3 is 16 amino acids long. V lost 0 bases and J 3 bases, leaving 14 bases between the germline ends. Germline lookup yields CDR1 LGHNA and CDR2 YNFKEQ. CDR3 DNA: TGTGCCAGCAGCCAAGATTTCGGGGCAGGGGACTATGGCTACACCTTC. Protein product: CASSQDFGAGDYGYTF.

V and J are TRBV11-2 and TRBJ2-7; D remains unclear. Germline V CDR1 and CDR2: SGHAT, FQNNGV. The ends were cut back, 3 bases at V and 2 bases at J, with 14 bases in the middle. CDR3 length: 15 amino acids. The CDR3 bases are TGTGCCAGCAGCTTCTATCACGCCTATGCCTACGAGCAGTACTTC. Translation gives CASSFYHAYAYEQYF.

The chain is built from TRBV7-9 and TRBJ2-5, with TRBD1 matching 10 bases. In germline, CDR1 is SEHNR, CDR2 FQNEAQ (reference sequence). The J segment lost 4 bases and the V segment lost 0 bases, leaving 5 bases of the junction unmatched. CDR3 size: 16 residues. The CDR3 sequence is CASSLAGTGALETQYF. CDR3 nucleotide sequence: TGTGCCAGCAGCTTAGCCGGGACAGGGGCGCTAGAGACCCAGTACTTC.

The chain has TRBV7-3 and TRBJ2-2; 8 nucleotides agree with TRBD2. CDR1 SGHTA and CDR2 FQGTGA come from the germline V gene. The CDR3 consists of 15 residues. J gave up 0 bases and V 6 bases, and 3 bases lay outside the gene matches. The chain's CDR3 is CASSSGASNTGELFF. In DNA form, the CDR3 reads TGTGCCAGCAGTAGCGGGGCGTCGAACACCGGGGAGCTGTTTTTT.

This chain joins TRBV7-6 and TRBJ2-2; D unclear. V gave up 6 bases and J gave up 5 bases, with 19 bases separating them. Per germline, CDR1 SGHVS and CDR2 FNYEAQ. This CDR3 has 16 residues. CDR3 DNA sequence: TGTGCCAGCAGGTATCCCCGAGGCTTTTCGACCGGGGAGCTGTTTTTT. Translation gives CASRYPRGFSTGELFF.

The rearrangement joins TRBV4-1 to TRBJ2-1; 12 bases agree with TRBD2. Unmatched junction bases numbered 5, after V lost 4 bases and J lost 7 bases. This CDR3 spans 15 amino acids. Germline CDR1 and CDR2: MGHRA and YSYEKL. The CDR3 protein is CASSPTSGRLNEQFF. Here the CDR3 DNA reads TGCGCCAGCAGCCCAACTAGCGGGAGGCTAAATGAGCAGTTCTTC.

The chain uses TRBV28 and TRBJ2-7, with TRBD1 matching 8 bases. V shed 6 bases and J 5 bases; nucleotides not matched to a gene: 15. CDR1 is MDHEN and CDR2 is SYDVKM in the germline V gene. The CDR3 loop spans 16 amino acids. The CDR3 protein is CASRSTGGRGWDEQYF. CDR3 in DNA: TGTGCCAGCAGATCAACAGGGGGACGAGGTTGGGACGAGCAGTACTTC.

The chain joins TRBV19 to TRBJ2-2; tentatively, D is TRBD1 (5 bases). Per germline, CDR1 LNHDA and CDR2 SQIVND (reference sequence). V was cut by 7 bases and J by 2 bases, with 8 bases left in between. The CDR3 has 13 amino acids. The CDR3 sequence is CASTRGNTGELFF. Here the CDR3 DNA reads TGTGCCAGTACAAGGGGAAACACCGGGGAGCTGTTTTTT.

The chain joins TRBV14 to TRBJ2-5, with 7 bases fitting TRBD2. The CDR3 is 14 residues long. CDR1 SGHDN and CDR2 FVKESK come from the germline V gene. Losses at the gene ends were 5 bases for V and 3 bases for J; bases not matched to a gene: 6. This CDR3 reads CASSERLAKETQYF. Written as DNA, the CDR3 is TGTGCCAGCAGCGAACGACTAGCAAAAGAGACCCAGTACTTC.

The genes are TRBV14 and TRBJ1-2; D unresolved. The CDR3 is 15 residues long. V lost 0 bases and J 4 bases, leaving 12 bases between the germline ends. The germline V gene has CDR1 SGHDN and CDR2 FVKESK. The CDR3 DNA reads TGTGCCAGCAGCCAAGATGCCACGGTAATCTATGGCTACACCTTC. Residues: CASSQDATVIYGYTF.

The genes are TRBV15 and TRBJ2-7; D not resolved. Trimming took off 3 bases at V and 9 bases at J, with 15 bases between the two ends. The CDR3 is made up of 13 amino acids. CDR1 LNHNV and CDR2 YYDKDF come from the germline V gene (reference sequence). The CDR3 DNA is TGTGCCACCAGCAGTAGGCGGCCAAACGGGCAGTACTTC. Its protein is CATSSRRPNGQYF.

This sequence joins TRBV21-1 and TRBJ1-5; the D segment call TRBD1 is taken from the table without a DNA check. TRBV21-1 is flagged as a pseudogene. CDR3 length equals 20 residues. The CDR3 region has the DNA TGTGCCAGCAGCCGTCGCAGGGGGCGCGTACCGTATAGGAGCAATCAGCCCCAGCATTTT. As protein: CASSRRRGRVPYRSNQPQHF.

The CDR3 here is CASSYSVGTTEQYF. The CDR3 nucleotides are TGTGCCAGCAGTTACTCGGTTGGCACCACAGAGCAGTACTTC. The J gene is TRBJ2-7, the V gene TRBV6-6; D gene uncertain. This CDR3 comprises 14 residues. Deletions cut 0 bases from V and 7 bases from J, with 13 bases between. Germline V gene lookup returns CDR1 MNHNY and CDR2 SVGAGI (reference sequence).

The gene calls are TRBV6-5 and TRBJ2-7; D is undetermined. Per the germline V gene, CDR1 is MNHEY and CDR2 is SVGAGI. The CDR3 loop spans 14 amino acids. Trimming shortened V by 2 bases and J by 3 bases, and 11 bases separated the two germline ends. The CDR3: CASSYGQALYEQYF. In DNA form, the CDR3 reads TGTGCCAGCAGTTACGGTCAGGCTCTCTACGAGCAGTACTTC.

CDR3 region: CASSPPTQGGTGELFF. The CDR3 DNA reads as TGTGCCAGCTCACCCCCGACACAGGGGGGCACCGGGGAGCTGTTTTTT. The rearrangement uses TRBV18 and TRBJ2-2; 8 bases match TRBD1. The V and J ends lost 3 bases and 4 bases, in that order; junction bases with no gene match: 7. The CDR3 is made up of 16 amino acids. The V gene's germline CDR1 is KGHSH and CDR2 LQKENI.

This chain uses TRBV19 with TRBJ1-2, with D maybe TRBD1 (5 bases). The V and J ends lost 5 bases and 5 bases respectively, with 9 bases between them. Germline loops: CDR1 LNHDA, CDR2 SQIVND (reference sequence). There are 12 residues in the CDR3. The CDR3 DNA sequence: TGTGCCAGTAGTCAGGGTCAGTATGGCTACACCTTC. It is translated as CASSQGQYGYTF.

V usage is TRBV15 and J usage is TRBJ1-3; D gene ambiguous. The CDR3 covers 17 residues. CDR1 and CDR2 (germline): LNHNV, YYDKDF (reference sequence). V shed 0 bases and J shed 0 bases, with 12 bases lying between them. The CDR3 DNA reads TGTGCCACCAGCAGAGATAAAAGACAAAACTCTGGAAACACCATATATTTT. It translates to CATSRDKRQNSGNTIYF.

CDR3 amino acids: CASSLNQISVKAKNIQYF. As DNA, the CDR3 is TGTGCCAGCAGTTTAAACCAAATTAGCGTGAAAGCCAAAAACATTCAGTACTTC. The chain joins TRBV7-9 to TRBJ2-4, with D maybe TRBD2 (5 bases). From germline, CDR1 is SEHNR and CDR2 FQNEAQ (reference sequence). CDR3 size: 18 residues. The V end lost 6 bases, the J end lost 0 bases, and 21 bases lay between the germline ends.